One and the same sample provided the 26 T cell receptor beta chains below, sequenced in a study of shared clonotypes between healthy human individuals. The repertoire was sequenced with immunoSEQ multiplex PCR; TCRdb's copy has only in-frame clones and lacks some. Here the sample spans about 1,800,000 clones, about 94% being singletons. Naive CD8 cells lacked CD45RO, underwent positive selection for CCR7 and left out terminally differentiated effector memory CD45RA+ cells. Material for sequencing was naive CD8+ T cells sorted from blood. The receptors originated from a man between 18 and 35 years old in good health.

The J gene is TRBJ2-1, the V gene TRBV5-1; D is ambiguous. The CDR3 has 14 amino acids. Trimming removed 7 bases from V and 8 bases from J, with 19 bases in between. Looked up from germline, CDR1 is SGHRS and CDR2 is YFSETQ. This CDR3 is CASADTRALDEQFF. The DNA of the CDR3 is TGCGCCAGCGCCGACACGAGAGCTCTGGATGAGCAGTTCTTC.

The CDR3 DNA sequence: TGTGCCAGCAGCTTAGGAGGTTGGGGGTACCAAGAGACCCAGTACTTC. As protein: CASSLGGWGYQETQYF. The J gene is TRBJ2-5, the V gene TRBV11-2, with D tentatively TRBD1 or TRBD2 (5 bases each). V gave up 1 base and J gave up 0 bases, with 12 bases separating them. Per the germline V gene, CDR1 is SGHAT and CDR2 is FQNNGV. The CDR3 length is 16 residues.

The chain employs TRBV28 and TRBJ1-4; D is possibly TRBD1 (6 bases). The CDR3 has 14 residues. V dropped 3 bases and J dropped 8 bases, with 13 bases sitting between them. The germline gives CDR1 MDHEN, CDR2 SYDVKM. This CDR3 reads CASSFRVGQEKLFF. DNA for the CDR3: TGTGCCAGCAGTTTCAGGGTTGGACAGGAAAAACTGTTTTTT.

The rearrangement joins TRBV6-6 to TRBJ2-3; the match to TRBD1 covers 7 bases. V was clipped by 5 bases and J by 3 bases; unmatched bases: 11. From germline, CDR1 is MNHNY and CDR2 SVGAGI (reference sequence). CDR3 length equals 16 residues. The chain's CDR3 is CASSKGAGTLTDTQYF. CDR3 nucleotides: TGTGCCAGCAGTAAGGGGGCCGGGACCCTGACAGATACGCAGTATTTT.

About this clone itself: The sample has other DNA sequences that encode this CDR3 too. The chain combines TRBV2 with TRBJ1-5; D uncertain. V was shortened by 3 bases and J by 6 bases, with 3 bases between the two germline ends. The CDR3 is made up of 11 amino acids. The V gene's germline CDR1 is SNHLY and CDR2 FYNNEI. CDR3 amino acids: CASSDGQPQHF. As DNA, the CDR3 is TGTGCCAGCAGTGACGGTCAGCCCCAGCATTTT. Full variable domain (rest looked up from reference TRBV2 and TRBJ1-5): EPEVTQTPSHQVTQMGQEVILRCVPISNHLYFYWYRQILGQKVEFLVSFYNNEISEKSEIFDDQFSVERPDGSNFTLKIRSTKLEDSAMYFCASSDGQPQHFGDGTRLSIL.

This clone has only one observation. The J gene is TRBJ1-4, the V gene TRBV27, with 7 bases matching TRBD1. V lost 2 bases to trimming and J lost 0 bases; unmatched junction nucleotides: 6. The CDR3 loop spans 17 amino acids. Germline CDR1 is MNHEY and CDR2 is SMNVEV (reference sequence). This chain's CDR3 is CASSLGTVPSTNEKLFF. CDR3 DNA: TGTGCCAGCAGTTTAGGGACAGTTCCGTCAACTAATGAAAAACTGTTTTTT.

V gene TRBV19 combines with J gene TRBJ2-5, with D perhaps matching TRBD1 or TRBD2 (6 bases each). Germline lookup yields CDR1 LNHDA and CDR2 SQIVND (reference sequence). The CDR3 is 17 amino acids. V lost 6 bases and J 1 base, leaving 21 bases between the germline ends. The CDR3 bases are TGTGCCAGTAGCCTAGGAGGGACACCGGCCTCCCAAGAGACCCAGTACTTC. It encodes CASSLGGTPASQETQYF. The complete variable domain, with remaining parts taken from reference TRBV19 and TRBJ2-5, reads DGGITQSPKYLFRKEGQNVTLSCEQNLNHDAMYWYRQDPGQGLRLIYYSQIVNDFQKGDIAEGYSVSREKKESFPLTVTSAQKNPTAFYLCASSLGGTPASQETQYFGPGTRLLVL.

This chain connects TRBV5-4 to TRBJ1-2, with unresolved D. The CDR3 runs 15 residues. The V and J ends lost 0 bases and 4 bases respectively, with 13 bases between them. Germline lookup yields CDR1 SGHNT and CDR2 YYREEE (reference sequence). In nucleotides, the CDR3 is TGTGCCAGCAGCTTGGCCCCAGGTTCATCCTATGGCTACACCTTC. It translates to CASSLAPGSSYGYTF.

With respect to this clone: The junction departs from the called germline gene at one end, perhaps through a read error. The rearrangement joins TRBV2 to TRBJ1-2; TRBD1 agrees at 7 bases. In germline, CDR1 is SNHLY, CDR2 FYNNEI. The CDR3 spans 14 residues. The CDR3 loop is CASSGVQGNYGYTF. The CDR3 DNA sequence: TGTGCCAGTAGTGGGGTACAGGGGAACTATGGCTACACCTTC.

This clone came up once. The chain couples TRBV29-1 to TRBJ1-4, with 10 bases fitting TRBD1. V shed 1 base and J 8 bases; nucleotides not matched to a gene: 1. CDR1 is SQVTM and CDR2 is ANQGSEA in the germline V gene. This CDR3 spans 13 amino acids. Written as DNA, the CDR3 is TGCAGCGTTGAAGGACAGGGGGCGGAAAAACTGTTTTTT. Encoded protein: CSVEGQGAEKLFF. Full variable domain (outside the CDR3, taken from reference TRBV29-1 and TRBJ1-4): SAVISQKPSRDICQRGTSLTIQCQVDSQVTMMFWYRQQPGQSLTLIATANQGSEATYESGFVIDKFPISRPNLTFSTLTVSNMSPEDSSIYLCSVEGQGAEKLFFGSGTQLSVL.

As to this clone: Other nucleotide sequences in the sample specify the same CDR3. The chain recombines TRBV19 with TRBJ1-2; D not certain. Germline CDR1 LNHDA, CDR2 SQIVND (reference sequence). This CDR3 region has 14 residues. Trimming took off 0 bases at V and 2 bases at J, with 7 bases between the two ends. The CDR3 nucleotides are TGTGCCAGTAGTATAGATTTGGAGAACTATGGCTACACCTTC. Translated: CASSIDLENYGYTF.

V usage is TRBV18 and J usage is TRBJ2-7; no clear D gene. The CDR3 is 12 amino acids. V lost 6 bases and J 3 bases, leaving 9 bases between the germline ends. Germline lookup yields CDR1 KGHSH and CDR2 LQKENI. The CDR3 here is CASSKDVYEQYF. The CDR3 DNA reads TGTGCCAGCTCTAAAGACGTCTACGAGCAGTACTTC. Variable domain in full (rest from reference TRBV18 and TRBJ2-7): NAGVMQNPRHLVRRRGQEARLRCSPMKGHSHVYWYRQLPEEGLKFMVYLQKENIIDESGMPKERFSAEFPKEGPSILRIQQVVRGDSAAYFCASSKDVYEQYFGPGTRLTVT.

The chain recombines TRBV7-9 with TRBJ2-7, with 9 bases fitting TRBD1. In germline, CDR1 is SEHNR, CDR2 FQNEAQ (reference sequence). The CDR3 sequence is 17 residues long. V lost 5 bases to trimming and J lost 3 bases; unmatched junction nucleotides: 14. The CDR3 sequence: CASSPPPGQGSYYEQYF. In DNA, the CDR3 is TGTGCCAGCAGCCCTCCGCCGGGACAGGGATCTTACTACGAGCAGTACTTC.

The gene calls are TRBV15 and TRBJ2-5, with D perhaps given as TRBD1 or TRBD2 (5 bases each). CDR3 length: 15 amino acids. The V gene's germline CDR1 is LNHNV and CDR2 YYDKDF (reference sequence). The ends were cut back, 1 base at V and 4 bases at J, with 13 bases in the middle. The CDR3, as DNA: TGTGCCACCAGCAGAGGAGGGGTTGATGGAGAGACCCAGTACTTC. Protein product: CATSRGGVDGETQYF. Full variable domain (rest looked up from reference TRBV15 and TRBJ2-5): DAMVIQNPRYQVTQFGKPVTLSCSQTLNHNVMYWYQQKSSQAPKLLFHYYDKDFNNEADTPDNFQSRRPNTSFCFLDIRSPGLGDTAMYLCATSRGGVDGETQYFGPGTRLLVL.

The chain recombines TRBV21-1 with TRBJ1-5. TRBV21-1 corresponds to a pseudogene. This CDR3 has 17 residues. This CDR3 reads CASSGKRGSFGNQPQHF. DNA for the CDR3: TGTGCCAGCAGCGGAAAGCGAGGGTCGTTCGGAAATCAGCCCCAGCATTTT.

The CDR3 is CTSSHRGQGQLDSPLHF. The CDR3 DNA sequence: TGCACCAGCAGCCATCGGGGACAGGGGCAATTAGATTCACCCCTCCACTTT. This chain links TRBV1 with TRBJ1-6; TRBD1, the table's D call, was not compared with the DNA. TRBV1 is a recognized pseudogene. This CDR3 region has 17 residues.

The count of this clone is one. J is TRBJ2-1 and V is TRBV27; D may be TRBD2 (6 bases). The germline V and J ends were trimmed by 6 bases and 9 bases, with 12 bases remaining between them. Germline CDR1 MNHEY, CDR2 SMNVEV (reference sequence). The CDR3 loop spans 12 amino acids. The CDR3 is CASSSVAAEQFF. For the CDR3, the DNA is TGTGCCAGCAGCTCTGTAGCGGCTGAGCAGTTCTTC.

This rearrangement joins TRBV2 to TRBJ2-7; D perhaps matches TRBD2 (6 bases). CDR1 is SNHLY and CDR2 is FYNNEI in the germline V gene. Trimming pared 4 bases from V and 0 bases from J, leaving 16 bases between. The CDR3 consists of 16 residues. Here the CDR3 reads CASSVPSGESSYEQYF. The DNA for the CDR3 is TGTGCCAGCAGTGTCCCGTCGGGGGAGAGCTCCTACGAGCAGTACTTC.

This clone was seen only once. V usage is TRBV4-2 and J usage is TRBJ2-1, with 10 bases that match TRBD2. With 0 bases clipped from V and 8 bases from J, the junction kept 10 bases outside the gene matches. CDR3 length: 17 residues. The germline gives CDR1 LGHNA, CDR2 YNFKEQ. CDR3 nucleotide sequence: TGTGCCAGCAGCCAAGATCCGAGGGGACTAGCGTTTGATGAGCAGTTCTTC. This translates into CASSQDPRGLAFDEQFF.

V gene TRBV6-6 combines with J gene TRBJ1-5, with a weak D call TRBD1 (5 bases). Germline CDR1 MNHNY, CDR2 SVGAGI (reference sequence). Trimming removed 5 bases at V and 0 bases at J, with 11 bases between. The CDR3 runs 15 residues. In DNA, the CDR3 is TGTGCCAGCAGTGGCAGGGTCACTAGCAATCAGCCCCAGCATTTT. This codes for CASSGRVTSNQPQHF.

The rearrangement links TRBV29-1 to TRBJ2-3; TRBD1 matches at 7 bases. The CDR3 spans 15 residues. V lost 2 bases, J lost 5 bases, and 10 bases stayed unmatched. The germline CDR1 and CDR2 sequences are SQVTM and ANQGSEA. The CDR3 DNA follows: TGCAGCGTTGAACTTACTACAGGGGTGGGAGATACGCAGTATTTT. Translated, it gives CSVELTTGVGDTQYF.

This chain uses TRBV7-6 with TRBJ2-5; TRBD1 matches at 8 bases. V lost 2 bases to trimming and J lost 3 bases; unmatched junction nucleotides: 2. The CDR3 contains 14 residues. In germline, CDR1 is SGHVS, CDR2 FNYEAQ. CDR3 in DNA: TGTGCCAGCAGCTTATTGACAGGGGAAGAGACCCAGTACTTC. It encodes CASSLLTGEETQYF.

This chain uses TRBV19 with TRBJ1-2, with D perhaps matching TRBD1 (5 bases). The V gene's germline CDR1 is LNHDA and CDR2 SQIVND (reference sequence). The CDR3 is 13 residues long. Trimming cost V 5 bases and J 4 bases, with 11 bases left between them. This CDR3 reads CASSLAGTYGYTF. The CDR3 DNA follows: TGTGCCAGTAGTTTGGCGGGGACCTATGGCTACACCTTC.

The rearrangement links TRBV27 to TRBJ1-1; D is ambiguous. Germline assignment: CDR1 MNHEY and CDR2 SMNVEV (reference sequence). Trimming pared 1 base from V and 2 bases from J, leaving 8 bases between. This CDR3 comprises 14 residues. CDR3 sequence reads: CASSLFGTNTEAFF. The CDR3 nucleotides are TGTGCCAGCAGTTTATTCGGCACTAACACTGAAGCTTTCTTT.

This clone was recorded once. The gene calls are TRBV27 and TRBJ2-7; D is possibly TRBD1 (6 bases). The ends were cut back, 3 bases at V and 5 bases at J, with 14 bases in the middle. This CDR3 has 14 residues. Germline V gene sequence: CDR1 MNHEY, CDR2 SMNVEV (reference sequence). DNA of the CDR3: TGTGCCAGCAGTTTGGTGGGGGCTTGGAACGAGCAGTACTTC. Protein: CASSLVGAWNEQYF.

The V call is TRBV5-1, the J call TRBJ2-1; 13 bases agree with TRBD2. The V gene end was trimmed by 3 bases and the J gene end by 7 bases; junction bases not matched to a gene: 4. The CDR3 has 15 residues. Germline-derived CDR1 and CDR2 are SGHRS and YFSETQ. CDR3 amino acids: CASSSGLAGANEQFF. The CDR3 DNA follows: TGCGCCAGCAGCTCAGGACTAGCGGGAGCTAATGAGCAGTTCTTC.